Shown below are 11 T cell receptor beta chains from a single sample sequenced in a study of blood T cell repertoires in COVID-19. Profiling relied on immunoSEQ multiplex PCR, and the TCRdb table lists in-frame clones only, not all of them. The table shows about 140,000 clones, with 70% to 90% occurring only once. The sample taken for sequencing was peripheral blood. These receptors were taken from a woman at least 80 years old with acute or convalescent COVID-19.

V usage is TRBV7-8 and J usage is TRBJ2-5; D possibly corresponds to TRBD2 (6 bases). The CDR3 consists of 13 residues. Per the germline V gene, CDR1 is SGHVS and CDR2 is FQNEAQ. V lost 6 bases to trimming and J lost 4 bases, with 12 bases between them. The chain's CDR3 is CASSAGLRETQYF. The DNA of the CDR3 is TGTGCCAGCAGTGCGGGACTTCGAGAGACCCAGTACTTC. The entire variable domain, with the rest obtained from reference TRBV7-8 and TRBJ2-5, is as follows: GAGVSQSPRYKVAKRGQDVALRCDPISGHVSLFWYQQALGQGPEFLTYFQNEAQLDKSGLPSDRFFAERPEGSVSTLKIQRTQQEDSAVYLCASSAGLRETQYFGPGTRLLVL.

The chain combines TRBV5-1 with TRBJ2-7; possibly TRBD1 for D (6 bases). Trimming took 0 bases from V and 3 from J, leaving 7 bases between them. The CDR3 sequence is 13 residues long. CDR1 and CDR2 (germline): SGHRS, YFSETQ. The CDR3, as DNA: TGCGCCAGCAGCTTGGGAGGGGGCTACGAGCAGTACTTC. This codes for CASSLGGGYEQYF.

The rearrangement links TRBV3-1 (or the pseudogene TRBV3-2) to TRBJ1-2, with 8 bases lining up with TRBD1. Germline-derived CDR1 and CDR2 are LGHDT and YNNKEL (reference sequence). CDR3 length equals 18 residues. Trimming cost V 1 base and J 2 bases; bases outside gene matches: 12. The CDR3 region is CASSQVETPGGRNYGYTF. The CDR3 DNA reads as TGTGCCAGCAGCCAAGTGGAGACCCCAGGGGGCAGGAACTATGGCTACACCTTC.

The chain is built from TRBV19 and TRBJ1-5; 10 bases are shared with TRBD1. V shed 6 bases and J 3 bases; nucleotides not matched to a gene: 2. The CDR3 is 14 residues long. Germline V gene data show CDR1 as LNHDA and CDR2 as SQIVND (reference sequence). The CDR3 DNA follows: TGTGCCAGTAGGGGACAGGGGTTCAATCAGCCCCAGCATTTT. Translating gives CASRGQGFNQPQHF.

The genes are TRBV3-1 (or the pseudogene TRBV3-2) and TRBJ1-1; TRBD1 matches at 7 bases. In germline, CDR1 is LGHDT, CDR2 YNNKEL (reference sequence). J lost 5 bases, V lost 4 bases, and 13 bases had no gene match. CDR3 length equals 16 residues. The CDR3 region has the DNA TGTGCCAGCAGCCGACAGGGATCCGGGAGAACAACTGAAGCTTTCTTT. It specifies CASSRQGSGRTTEAFF.

This clone was detected only once. The V call is TRBV30, the J call TRBJ1-4, with D possibly being TRBD1 (5 bases). The CDR3 totals 13 residues. CDR1 is GTSNPN and CDR2 is SVGIG in the germline V gene (reference sequence). Trimming took off 1 base at V and 7 bases at J, with 10 bases between the two ends. In nucleotides, the CDR3 is TGTGCCTGGAGTGGGGGGAGGGGTGAAAAACTGTTTTTT. This gives the protein CAWSGGRGEKLFF.

The chain employs TRBV12-3 or TRBV12-4 and TRBJ2-7, with TRBD1 matching over 7 bases. The CDR3 has 13 amino acids. The trim removed 5 bases at V and 7 bases at J, leaving 8 bases unmatched. The CDR3 nucleotides are TGTGCCAGCAGTCGGGACAGTTCGAGGGAGCAGTACTTC. Translating gives CASSRDSSREQYF.

Turning to this clone: This specimen includes other DNA sequences encoding the same CDR3. V is TRBV18 and J is TRBJ1-2; 8 bases align to TRBD1. V gave up 2 bases and J gave up 1 base; unmatched junction bases: 0. CDR1 and CDR2 (germline): KGHSH, LQKENI. CDR3 size: 14 residues. CDR3 sequence: CASSPGQGNYGYTF. CDR3 bases: TGTGCCAGCTCACCAGGACAGGGTAACTATGGCTACACCTTC.

This chain links TRBV6-5 with TRBJ2-5; D possibly corresponds to TRBD1 (5 bases). This CDR3 has 14 residues. Germline CDR1 is MNHEY and CDR2 is SVGAGI. Trimming removed 6 bases at V and 4 bases at J, with 15 bases between. DNA for the CDR3: TGTGCCAGCAGGACAGTGGGCCCGTCAGAGACCCAGTACTTC. Translated: CASRTVGPSETQYF.

This rearrangement joins TRBV6-6 to TRBJ1-2, with TRBD1 matching 9 bases. Germline V gene sequence: CDR1 MNHNY, CDR2 SVGAGI (reference sequence). This CDR3 spans 17 amino acids. With V trimmed by 5 bases and J by 4 bases, 14 bases remained unmatched. The CDR3 coding sequence is TGTGCCAGCAGTCTTAATCCGGGACAGGGCTTGGGCTATGGCTACACCTTC. Translating it yields CASSLNPGQGLGYGYTF.

The V and J genes are TRBV29-1 and TRBJ2-3; 9 nucleotides align to TRBD2. Germline-derived CDR1 and CDR2 are SQVTM and ANQGSEA. The junction had 6 bases not matched to a gene; V was cut back by 7 bases and J by 4 bases. The length of the CDR3 is 13 residues. The DNA for the CDR3 is TGCAGCGCCCGGACTAGCGTGCCAGATACGCAGTATTTT. This encodes CSARTSVPDTQYF.